This TCR beta chain emerged from a study of T cell responses to AZD1222 COVID-19 vaccine. Study-wide points: Spike was spanned by vaccine-associated CD4 TCRs, with dominance at 160-218 and 743-854. Repertoire samples came only from after the peak T cell response. Compared with day 0, the breadth and depth of the Spike-specific TCR repertoire rose significantly after two doses of AZD1222.

Second doses that came at about 4 or about 12 weeks were put together. As concerns this clone: The target antigen is unknown.

Method: immunoSEQ multiplex PCR; TCRdb's copy keeps in-frame clones and lacks some. Altogether roughly 120,000 clones are present, about nine tenths being singletons, with the ten largest covering almost 2.5%. CDR1 is SNHLY and CDR2 is FYNNEI in the germline V gene. This CDR3 has 13 residues. V shed 4 bases and J shed 6 bases, with 11 bases lying between them. The source material was peripheral blood, sampled 28 days after the second AZD1222 dose. The TCR sequence derives from an adult who received the AZD1222 COVID-19 vaccine. This rearrangement joins TRBV2 to TRBJ2-3; D unresolved. As DNA, the CDR3 is TGTGCCAGCAGTGGAGGCAGCGAGGATACGCAGTATTTT. Its translation is CASSGGSEDTQYF.